This TCR beta chain was sequenced during a study of T cells after posttransplantation cyclophosphamide. The V gene lost 3 bases and the J gene lost 0 bases, with 6 bases spanning the gap. The CDR3 has 13 amino acids. Germline CDR1 is SGDLS and CDR2 is YYNGEE. Some clones are missing from TCRdb's copy, which holds only in-frame ones; the method was immunoSEQ multiplex PCR. The sample holds just over 65,000 clones, 85% to 95% seen once. The sample taken for sequencing was PBMCs. The sequence derives from a woman aged 25 to 45 in good health and a related stem cell transplant donor. The gene calls are TRBV9 and TRBJ1-1; D gene uncertain. The CDR3 here is CASSAHMNTEAFF. In DNA, the CDR3 is TGTGCCAGCAGCGCCCACATGAACACTGAAGCTTTCTTT. The full variable domain, with the rest looked up from reference TRBV9 and TRBJ1-1, is DSGVTQTPKHLITATGQRVTLRCSPRSGDLSVYWYQQSLDQGLQFLIQYYNGEERAKGNILERFSAQQFPDLHSELNLSSLELGDSALYFCASSAHMNTEAFFGQGTRLTVV.